This TCR beta chain was identified in a study of cytomegalovirus exposure and HLA in healthy donors. 60 Vbeta and 13 Jbeta primers were used in PCR. Using immunoSEQ multiplex PCR, the repertoire was profiled, and TCRdb retains in-frame clones only, with some absent. The data show 210,000 or so clones, about four fifths seen once. With regard to this clone: The antigen remains unidentified.

V was clipped by 10 bases and J by 7 bases; unmatched bases: 6. The CDR3 totals 12 residues. Germline V gene sequence: CDR1 MNHNS, CDR2 SASEGT. Study-wide results and limits: Association of 16,951 TCR beta sequences with HLA alleles was found at 0.05 false discovery rate in a later analysis.

This TCR came from a woman between 50 and 59 years old in good health and CMV-seropositive. The chain uses TRBV6-1 and TRBJ1-4; 7 bases match TRBD1. The material sequenced was PBMCs. The chain's CDR3 is CATDRAGEKLFF. The CDR3 DNA sequence: TGTGCCACCGACAGGGCAGGTGAAAAACTGTTTTTT.